This passage covers 7 T cell receptor beta chains from one sample sequenced in a study of T-cell memory formation after mild COVID-19. TCRdb re-derived calls from the 5' RACE reads in MiXCR, one entry per CDR3 protein. The profile shows a few hundred thousand distinct CDR3 sequences, roughly 23% of them singletons. The sequenced material came from PBMCs or a T cell subset sorted from them (not recorded which). These receptors were taken from an adult woman who had mild COVID-19 (a few samples of this study predate the infection). Cell type and time point are not known.

The chain couples TRBV7-2 to TRBJ2-1, with TRBD1 matching 10 bases. This CDR3 has 15 amino acids. Losses at the gene ends were 4 bases for V and 3 bases for J; bases not matched to a gene: 3. Germline loops: CDR1 SGHTA, CDR2 FQGNSA. This chain's CDR3 is CASSSGQGIYNEQFF. The CDR3 DNA sequence: TGTGCCAGCAGCTCGGGACAGGGGATCTACAATGAGCAGTTCTTC.

This clonotype was counted a single time. This rearrangement joins TRBV18 to TRBJ1-1, with TRBD1 matching over 7 bases. There are 16 residues in the CDR3. In germline, CDR1 is KGHSH, CDR2 LQKENI. J gave up 0 bases and V 5 bases, and 9 bases lay outside the gene matches. The CDR3 loop is CASSWGTVTLNTEAFF. The DNA for the CDR3 is TGTGCCAGCTCATGGGGGACAGTAACATTGAACACTGAAGCTTTCTTT.

This sequence joins TRBV12-3 or TRBV12-4 and TRBJ2-3; D uncertain. Trimming pared 8 bases from V and 0 bases from J, leaving 9 bases between. This CDR3 contains 13 residues. The CDR3 spells CASSSISTDTQYF. CDR3 in DNA: TGTGCCAGCTCCTCAATTAGCACAGATACGCAGTATTTT.

V usage is TRBV3-1 and J usage is TRBJ2-1; D is unclear. V lost 0 bases, J lost 3 bases, and 6 bases lay in between. CDR1 and CDR2 from the germline V gene are LGHDT and YNNKEL (reference sequence). The CDR3 contains 14 residues. The CDR3 is CASSQDLVYNEQFF. The CDR3 DNA reads TGTGCCAGCAGCCAAGATCTAGTCTACAATGAGCAGTTCTTC.

The V gene is TRBV18, the J gene TRBJ1-1; 12 nucleotides match TRBD1. V trimming: 0 bases; J trimming: 0 bases; junction bases outside the gene matches: 5. Per the germline V gene, CDR1 is KGHSH and CDR2 is LQKENI. The CDR3 spans 18 residues. CDR3 in amino acids: CASSPPGTGGRLNTEAFF. The CDR3, as DNA: TGTGCCAGCTCACCACCGGGGACAGGGGGCCGTCTGAACACTGAAGCTTTCTTT.

V gene TRBV27 combines with J gene TRBJ2-3, with D uncertain. Germline V gives CDR1 MNHEY, CDR2 SMNVEV (reference sequence). Trimming shortened V by 0 bases and J by 2 bases, and 12 bases separated the two germline ends. The CDR3 length is 16 residues. The chain's CDR3 is CASSLSSVAHTDTQYF. For the CDR3, the DNA is TGTGCCAGCAGTTTATCATCCGTGGCGCACACAGATACGCAGTATTTT.

CDR3 sequence: CASSLATRPHEQFF. CDR3 bases: TGTGCCAGCAGCTTAGCGACCCGGCCCCATGAGCAGTTCTTC. The V gene is TRBV7-8, the J gene TRBJ2-1; D remains unclear. Germline CDR1 SGHVS, CDR2 FQNEAQ. There are 14 residues in the CDR3. V lost 0 bases and J lost 8, with 11 bases in between. The whole variable domain, remainder taken from reference TRBV7-8 and TRBJ2-1, is GAGVSQSPRYKVAKRGQDVALRCDPISGHVSLFWYQQALGQGPEFLTYFQNEAQLDKSGLPSDRFFAERPEGSVSTLKIQRTQQEDSAVYLCASSLATRPHEQFFGPGTRLTVL.